These 2 T cell receptor beta chains were sequenced from one sample in a study of monozygotic twins with inflammatory bowel disease. For each CDR3 protein, TCRdb gives one entry from its re-call of the 5' RACE reads, without DNA. Recorded for this sample: 200,000 to 250,000 distinct CDR3 sequences. What was sequenced was blood. The origin of the receptors is a human donor with ulcerative colitis or Crohn's disease, or a healthy co-twin of an affected twin (not recorded which).

The chain is built from TRBV7-2 and TRBJ2-5; TCRdb's assignment of TRBD1 cannot be checked, as there is no DNA. The CDR3 runs 16 residues. Per the germline V gene, CDR1 is SGHTA and CDR2 is FQGNSA. The CDR3 loop reads CASSLASGRGGETQYF.

The chain has TRBV7-8 and TRBJ1-5. Germline V gene data show CDR1 as SGHVS and CDR2 as FQNEAQ. This CDR3 spans 14 amino acids. This chain's CDR3 is CASSTWPSNQPQHF.